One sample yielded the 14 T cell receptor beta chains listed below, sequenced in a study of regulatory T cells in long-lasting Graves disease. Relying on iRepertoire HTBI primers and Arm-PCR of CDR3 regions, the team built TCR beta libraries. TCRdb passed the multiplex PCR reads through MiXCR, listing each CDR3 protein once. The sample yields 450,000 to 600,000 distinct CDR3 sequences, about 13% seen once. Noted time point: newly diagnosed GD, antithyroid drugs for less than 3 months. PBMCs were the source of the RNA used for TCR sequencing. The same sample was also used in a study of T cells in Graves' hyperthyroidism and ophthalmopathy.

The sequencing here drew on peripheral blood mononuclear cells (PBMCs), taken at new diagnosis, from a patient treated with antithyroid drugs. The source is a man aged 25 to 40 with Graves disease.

The CDR3 nucleotides are TGTGCCAGTAGTACGGGACAGGTTCGCACAGATACGCAGTATTTT. Translated, it gives CASSTGQVRTDTQYF. The V gene is TRBV19, the J gene TRBJ2-3, with 8 bases aligning to TRBD1. The CDR3 extends over 15 amino acids. Germline V CDR1 and CDR2: LNHDA, SQIVND (reference sequence). The junction had 4 bases not matched to a gene; V was cut back by 4 bases and J by 1 base.

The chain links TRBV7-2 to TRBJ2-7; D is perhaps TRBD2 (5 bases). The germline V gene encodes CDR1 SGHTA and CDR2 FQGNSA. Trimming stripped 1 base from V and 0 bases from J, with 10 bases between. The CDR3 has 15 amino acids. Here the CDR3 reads CASSLVGSDSYEQYF. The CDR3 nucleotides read TGTGCCAGCAGCTTAGTTGGTAGCGACTCCTACGAGCAGTACTTC. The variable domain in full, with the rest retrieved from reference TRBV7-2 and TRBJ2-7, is GAGVSQSPSNKVTEKGKDVELRCDPISGHTALYWYRQSLGQGLEFLIYFQGNSAPDKSGLPSDRFSAERTGGSVSTLTIQRTQQEDSAVYLCASSLVGSDSYEQYFGPGTRLTVT.

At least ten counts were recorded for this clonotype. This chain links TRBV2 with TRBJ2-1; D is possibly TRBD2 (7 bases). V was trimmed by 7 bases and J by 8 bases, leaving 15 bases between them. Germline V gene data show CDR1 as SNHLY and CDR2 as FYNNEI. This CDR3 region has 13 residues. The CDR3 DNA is TGTGCCAGCAAAAGGGGGAGGGAGGATGAGCAGTTCTTC. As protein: CASKRGREDEQFF.

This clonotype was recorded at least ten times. The CDR3 reads CASTQGKETQYF. The DNA for the CDR3 is TGTGCCAGCACACAGGGGAAAGAGACGCAGTATTTT. The chain recombines TRBV18 with TRBJ2-3; TRBD1 agrees at 7 bases. V shed 8 bases and J 9 bases; nucleotides not matched to a gene: 8. Germline CDR1 reads KGHSH; CDR2 reads LQKENI. The CDR3 runs 12 residues.

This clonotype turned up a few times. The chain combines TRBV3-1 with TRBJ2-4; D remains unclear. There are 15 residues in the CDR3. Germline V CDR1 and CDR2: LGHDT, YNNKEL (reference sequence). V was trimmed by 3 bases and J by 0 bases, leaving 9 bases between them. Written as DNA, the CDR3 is TGTGCCAGCAGCCAGGGTAGACTAGCCAAAAACATTCAGTACTTC. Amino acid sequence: CASSQGRLAKNIQYF.

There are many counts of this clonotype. CDR3 sequence (DNA): TGCGCCAGCAGCCCGGACTCCCAGCCTTACAATGAGCAGTTCTTC. Amino acid sequence: CASSPDSQPYNEQFF. This chain links TRBV5-1 with TRBJ2-1; tentatively, D is TRBD2 (5 bases). Looked up from germline, CDR1 is SGHRS and CDR2 is YFSETQ. There are 15 residues in the CDR3. The V end was cut by 4 bases, the J end by 4 bases, with 15 bases between.

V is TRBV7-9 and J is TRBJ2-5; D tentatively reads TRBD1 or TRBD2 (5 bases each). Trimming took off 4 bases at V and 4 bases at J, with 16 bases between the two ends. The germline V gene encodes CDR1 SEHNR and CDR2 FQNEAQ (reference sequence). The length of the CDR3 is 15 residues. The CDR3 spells CASSSGTLIGETQYF. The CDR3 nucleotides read TGTGCCAGCAGCTCCGGGACCCTGATTGGAGAGACCCAGTACTTC.

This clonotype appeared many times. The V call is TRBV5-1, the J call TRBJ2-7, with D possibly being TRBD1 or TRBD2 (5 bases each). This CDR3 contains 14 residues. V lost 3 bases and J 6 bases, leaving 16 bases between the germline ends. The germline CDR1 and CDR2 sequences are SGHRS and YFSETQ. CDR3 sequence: CASSSGNTGTEQYF. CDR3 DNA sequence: TGCGCCAGCAGCTCCGGGAACACCGGGACCGAGCAGTACTTC.

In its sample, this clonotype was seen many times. The CDR3, as DNA: TGCAGCGTTGAACGGGACAACTCCTACGAGCAGTACTTC. Translated, it gives CSVERDNSYEQYF. The chain uses TRBV29-1 and TRBJ2-7; TRBD1 is a possible D gene (6 bases). Germline CDR1 reads SQVTM; CDR2 reads ANQGSEA. V lost 2 bases to trimming and J lost 0 bases, with 8 bases between them. The CDR3 runs to 13 residues.

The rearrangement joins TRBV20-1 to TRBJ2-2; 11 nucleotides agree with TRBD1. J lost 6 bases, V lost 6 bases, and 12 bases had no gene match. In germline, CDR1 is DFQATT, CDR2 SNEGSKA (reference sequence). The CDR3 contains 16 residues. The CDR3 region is CSAKTGTGGWAGELFF. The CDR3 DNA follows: TGCAGTGCCAAAACCGGGACAGGGGGGTGGGCCGGGGAGCTGTTTTTT.

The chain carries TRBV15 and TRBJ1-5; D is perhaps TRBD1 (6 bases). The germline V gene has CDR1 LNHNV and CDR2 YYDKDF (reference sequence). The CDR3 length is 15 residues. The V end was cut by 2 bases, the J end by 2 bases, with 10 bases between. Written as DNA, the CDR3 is TGTGCCACCAGCAGAACAGGGAAAGGCAATCAGCCCCAGCATTTT. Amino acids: CATSRTGKGNQPQHF.

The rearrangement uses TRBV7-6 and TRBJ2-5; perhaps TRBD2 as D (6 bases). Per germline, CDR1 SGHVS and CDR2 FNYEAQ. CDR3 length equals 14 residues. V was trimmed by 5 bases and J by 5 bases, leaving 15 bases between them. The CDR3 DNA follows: TGTGCCAGCAGCCCAAGGGGACGGGGGGAGACCCAGTACTTC. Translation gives CASSPRGRGETQYF.

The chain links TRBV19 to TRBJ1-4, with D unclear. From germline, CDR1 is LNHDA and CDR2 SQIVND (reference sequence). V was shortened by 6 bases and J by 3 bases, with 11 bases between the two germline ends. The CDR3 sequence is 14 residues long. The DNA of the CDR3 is TGTGCCAGTAGGATCGTCATCTCTAATGAAAAACTGTTTTTT. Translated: CASRIVISNEKLFF.

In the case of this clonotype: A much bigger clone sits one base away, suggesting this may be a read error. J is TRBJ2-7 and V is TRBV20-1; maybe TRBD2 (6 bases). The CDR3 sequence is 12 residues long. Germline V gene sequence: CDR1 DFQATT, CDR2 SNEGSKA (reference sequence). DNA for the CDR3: TGCAGTGGGTCTAGCGCCCACTACGAGCAGTGCTTC. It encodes CSGSSAHYEQCF.